A selection of T cell receptor beta chains follows, all from one sample in a study of vaccination effects on CD4 cells after COVID-19. Only in-frame clones appear in the TCRdb table, and some are missing; sequencing was by immunoSEQ multiplex PCR. In the table there are roughly 20,000 clones, over 60% of which are singletons. Antigen specificity for these receptors is unknown. This sample comprised CD4+ T cells from PBMCs cultured with HCoV-NL63 spike peptides, obtained after COVID-19 vaccination. These receptors came from a human donor who received a COVID-19 vaccine. Both conserved end residues are part of each CDR3. The D gene is left open where the match is weak. Clone size is stated in some rows and not others, as once, few, many or a class when expanded.

NA	TRBJ1-3	TRBV3-1/TRBV3-2	NA	CASSQESFAGNTIYF	TGTGCCAGCAGCCAAGAAAGTTTTGCTGGAAACACCATATATTTT
NA	TRBJ2-2	TRBV2	NA	CASRYQDTGELFF	TGTGCCAGCAGGTATCAAGACACCGGGGAGCTGTTTTTT
TRBD1	TRBJ2-5	TRBV4-1	NA	CASSQQGTGEETQYF	TGCGCCAGCAGCCAACAAGGGACAGGGGAAGAGACCCAGTACTTC
NA	TRBJ1-5	TRBV3-1/TRBV3-2	few	CASSQLSSNQPQHF	TGTGCCAGCAGCCAACTATCGTCCAATCAGCCCCAGCATTTT
NA	TRBJ1-1	TRBV7-9	NA	CASSLEDTEAFF	TGTGCCAGCAGCTTAGAGGATACTGAAGCTTTCTTT
TRBD1	TRBJ2-5	TRBV18	NA	CASSRDRGETQYF	TGTGCCAGCTCACGCGACAGGGGAGAGACCCAGTACTTC
NA	TRBJ1-1	TRBV30	NA	CAWSVLWQPNTEAFF	TGTGCCTGGAGTGTACTCTGGCAGCCGAACACTGAAGCTTTCTTT
NA	TRBJ2-5	TRBV18	NA	CASSRVGVGETQYF	TGTGCCAGCTCACGGGTAGGGGTTGGAGAGACCCAGTACTTC
NA	TRBJ2-3	TRBV11-2	NA	CASSLVHGGADTQYF	TGTGCCAGCAGCTTAGTACATGGGGGCGCAGATACGCAGTATTTT
TRBD1	TRBJ1-5	TRBV7-3	NA	CASPLKGQGTPQPQHF	TGTGCCAGCCCCTTAAAAGGACAGGGGACACCTCAGCCCCAGCATTTT
TRBD2	TRBJ2-2	TRBV12-5	NA	CASGLLSRGLAGGRNTGELFF	TGTGCTAGTGGTTTACTCTCCCGAGGACTAGCGGGAGGGAGGAACACCGGGGAGCTGTTTTTT
TRBD2	TRBJ2-5	TRBV6-6	NA	CASRSHTSGGETQYF	TGTGCCAGCAGAAGTCACACTAGCGGGGGGGAGACCCAGTACTTC
TRBD1	TRBJ2-7	TRBV7-2	NA	CASSTGTGIGEQYF	TGTGCCAGCAGCACCGGGACAGGGATCGGGGAGCAGTACTTC
TRBD1	TRBJ1-2	TRBV2	NA	CASSGQGHYGYTF	TGTGCCAGCTCAGGACAGGGACACTATGGCTACACCTTC
NA	TRBJ1-6	TRBV27	NA	CASSFSDPMNSPLHF	TGTGCCAGCAGTTTCAGTGATCCGATGAATTCACCCCTCCACTTT
NA	TRBJ1-2	TRBV11-2	NA	CASGRDLNYGYTF	TGTGCCAGCGGACGGGACCTTAACTATGGCTACACCTTC
TRBD2	TRBJ2-7	TRBV5-1	NA	CASSVGLALTYEQYF	TGCGCCAGCAGCGTCGGACTAGCTTTAACCTACGAGCAGTACTTC
NA	TRBJ1-1	TRBV4-1	NA	CASSHFSFGAFF	TGCGCCAGCAGCCACTTTAGCTTTGGCGCTTTCTTT
NA	TRBJ1-2	TRBV19	NA	CASSPENYGYTF	TGTGCCAGTAGTCCAGAGAACTATGGCTACACCTTC
TRBD1	TRBJ2-5	TRBV10-3	NA	CAIRDGQAGETQYF	TGTGCCATCAGGGATGGACAGGCTGGAGAGACCCAGTACTTC
TRBD1	TRBJ2-7	TRBV3-1/TRBV3-2	NA	CASSQGAGGGYEQYF	TGTGCCAGCAGCCAGGGCGCAGGGGGCGGTTACGAGCAGTACTTC
NA	TRBJ1-2	TRBV2	NA	CASSEQTVNYGYTF	TGTGCCAGCAGTGAACAGACAGTTAACTATGGCTACACCTTC
NA	TRBJ2-7	TRBV7-2	NA	CASSFFGLSSYEQYF	TGTGCCAGCAGCTTTTTCGGGTTGAGCTCCTACGAGCAGTACTTC
TRBD2	TRBJ2-1	TRBV9	NA	CASSVGGGSNNEQFF	TGTGCCAGCAGCGTAGGCGGGGGATCGAACAATGAGCAGTTCTTC
TRBD2	TRBJ2-7	TRBV6-1	few	CASSELAGGSYEQYF	TGTGCCAGCAGTGAATTGGCGGGAGGCTCCTACGAGCAGTACTTC
TRBD1	TRBJ1-4	TRBV6-5	NA	CASSTQTGGAEKLFF	TGTGCCAGCAGTACCCAGACAGGGGGCGCGGAAAAACTGTTTTTT
TRBD1	TRBJ2-4	TRBV5-4	NA	CASSTTDRANIQYF	TGTGCCAGCAGCACTACGGACAGGGCAAACATTCAGTACTTC
NA	TRBJ2-5	TRBV30	NA	CAWNTQGRRETQYF	TGTGCCTGGAATACCCAGGGGCGCAGGGAGACCCAGTACTTC
NA	TRBJ2-1	TRBV6-5	NA	CASTGTARNEQFF	TGTGCCAGCACCGGGACCGCACGCAATGAGCAGTTCTTC
NA	TRBJ1-2	TRBV5-1	NA	CASSDGVLNGYTF	TGCGCCAGCAGCGACGGAGTATTGAATGGCTACACCTTC
NA	TRBJ1-2	TRBV27	NA	CASTEGGGYTF	TGTGCCAGCACCGAGGGGGGTGGCTACACCTTC
NA	TRBJ1-2	TRBV19	NA	CASSETPGVANYGYTF	TGTGCCAGTAGCGAAACTCCAGGGGTGGCTAACTATGGCTACACCTTC
TRBD2	TRBJ2-3	TRBV19	few	CASSIGGTTLTDTQYF	TGTGCCAGTAGTATAGGCGGGACTACCCTCACAGATACGCAGTATTTT
TRBD2	TRBJ2-7	TRBV9	NA	CASSVGSSGGAPYEQYF	TGTGCCAGCAGCGTAGGGTCCAGCGGGGGGGCCCCCTACGAGCAGTACTTC
NA	TRBJ1-2	TRBV11-2	NA	CASSSGGLVYGYTF	TGTGCCAGCAGCTCAGGCGGTTTGGTCTATGGCTACACCTTC
NA	TRBJ2-7	TRBV10-3	NA	CAIRGAPYEQYF	TGTGCCATCAGGGGGGCTCCCTACGAGCAGTACTTC
NA	TRBJ1-3	TRBV6-6	NA	CASSPHAGVGNTIYF	TGTGCCAGCAGTCCCCATGCAGGGGTAGGAAACACCATATATTTT
NA	TRBJ2-5	TRBV5-1	NA	CASSLALHRDVQETQYF	TGCGCCAGCAGCTTGGCCCTACACCGGGACGTTCAAGAGACCCAGTACTTC
TRBD1	TRBJ1-3	TRBV5-1	once	CASSLTGGDLPPSNTIYF	TGCGCCAGCAGCTTGACAGGGGGCGATCTCCCCCCCTCAAACACCATATATTTT
NA	TRBJ2-6	TRBV6-4	few	CASSEGAANSGANVLTF	TGTGCCAGCAGTGAAGGGGCAGCCAACTCTGGGGCCAACGTCCTGACTTTC
TRBD1	TRBJ2-7	TRBV4-1	NA	CASSQDIATGPYEQYF	TGCGCCAGCAGCCAAGATATCGCGACAGGGCCCTACGAGCAGTACTTC